This passage covers 22 T cell receptor beta chains from one sample sequenced in a study of blood T cell repertoires in COVID-19. Here immunoSEQ multiplex PCR was the method, and the copy in TCRdb shows in-frame clones only, minus some. The table lists about 150,000 clones, 70% to 85% of them singletons. Sequencing was carried out using peripheral blood. The receptors derive from a man between 60 and 70 years old with COVID-19, enrolled during active disease.

V and J are TRBV6-4 and TRBJ1-2; no reliable D call. CDR3 length: 15 amino acids. Deletions cut 1 base from V and 4 bases from J, with 13 bases between. Germline lookup yields CDR1 MRHNA and CDR2 SNTAGT. The CDR3 sequence: CASSDYAGSTYGYTF. In DNA form, the CDR3 reads TGTGCCAGCAGTGACTACGCTGGCAGTACCTATGGCTACACCTTC.

This rearrangement joins TRBV2 to TRBJ1-1; D not resolved. Trimming removed 9 bases from V and 0 bases from J, with 5 bases in between. The CDR3 has 11 amino acids. Germline-derived CDR1 and CDR2 are SNHLY and FYNNEI. CDR3 protein: CARAVNTEAFF. The DNA of the CDR3 is TGTGCCAGAGCGGTGAACACTGAAGCTTTCTTT.

To note about this clone: At one of its ends the junction is not consistent with the germline gene, which may arise from a read error. V is TRBV7-3 and J is TRBJ1-1, with D unclear. The CDR3 runs to 15 residues. Germline CDR1 is SGHTA and CDR2 is FQGTGA. CDR3 in amino acids: CASSLTRGMNTEAFF. The CDR3 nucleotides are TGTGCCAGCAGTTTAACCCGTGGCATGAACACTGAAGCTTTCTTT.

The chain joins TRBV7-2 to TRBJ1-5; D call uncertain. Germline CDR1 reads SGHTA; CDR2 reads FQGNSA. The CDR3 contains 13 residues. V was clipped by 4 bases and J by 0 bases, with 4 bases between them. The CDR3 loop is CASSSSSNQPQHF. The DNA for the CDR3 is TGTGCCAGCAGCTCATCTAGCAATCAGCCCCAGCATTTT. Supplemented by reference TRBV7-2 and TRBJ1-5, the full variable domain reads GAGVSQSPSNKVTEKGKDVELRCDPISGHTALYWYRQSLGQGLEFLIYFQGNSAPDKSGLPSDRFSAERTGGSVSTLTIQRTQQEDSAVYLCASSSSSNQPQHFGDGTRLSIL.

V usage is TRBV3-1 (or the pseudogene TRBV3-2) and J usage is TRBJ2-3; 12 nucleotides agree with TRBD2. Germline CDR1 and CDR2: LGHDT and YNNKEL (reference sequence). Trimming cost V 7 bases and J 7 bases; bases outside gene matches: 12. This CDR3 is 16 amino acids long. The CDR3 loop reads CASISNLAGGQNTQYF. The CDR3 DNA sequence: TGTGCCAGCATATCTAATCTAGCGGGGGGGCAAAATACGCAGTATTTT.

This clone has a handful of counts. The chain has TRBV5-6 and TRBJ2-7, with 10 bases that match TRBD1. Per the germline V gene, CDR1 is SGHDT and CDR2 is YYEEEE. With 2 bases clipped from V and 2 bases from J, the junction kept 10 bases outside the gene matches. The CDR3 runs to 17 residues. CDR3 sequence reads: CASSLVGLGQGTYEQYF. CDR3 DNA: TGTGCCAGCAGCTTAGTAGGTTTGGGACAGGGGACCTACGAGCAGTACTTC.

In its sample, this clone was seen many times. This sequence joins TRBV2 and TRBJ1-2, with unresolved D. The CDR3 runs to 14 residues. The V and J ends lost 8 bases and 2 bases respectively, with 15 bases between them. CDR1 and CDR2 (germline): SNHLY, FYNNEI. CDR3 nucleotide sequence: TGTGCCAGCCTCGACCCGCCAGGAAACTATGGCTACACCTTC. Residues: CASLDPPGNYGYTF.

V and J are TRBV6-5 and TRBJ1-1, with D tentatively TRBD1 (5 bases). Trimming took 6 bases from V and 11 from J, leaving 25 bases between them. The CDR3 extends over 15 amino acids. CDR1 is MNHEY and CDR2 is SVGAGI in the germline V gene. DNA of the CDR3: TGTGCCAGCAGAGCTAAAGGAGGGCGTGAGGGGAAGGCTTTCTTT. Translated, it gives CASRAKGGREGKAFF.

The chain uses TRBV7-6 and TRBJ1-5, with TRBD1 matching 8 bases. This CDR3 is built from 16 residues. Germline V gene lookup returns CDR1 SGHVS and CDR2 FNYEAQ. The junction had 12 bases not matched to a gene; V was cut back by 5 bases and J by 6 bases. CDR3 sequence reads: CASSESLDREGQPQHF. The CDR3 nucleotides are TGTGCCAGCAGCGAGAGCCTGGACAGGGAAGGTCAGCCCCAGCATTTT. Full variable domain (missing parts from reference TRBV7-6 and TRBJ1-5): GAGVSQSPRYKVTKRGQDVALRCDPISGHVSLYWYRQALGQGPEFLTYFNYEAQQDKSGLPNDRFSAERPEGSISTLTIQRTEQRDSAMYRCASSESLDREGQPQHFGDGTRLSIL.

V usage is TRBV24-1 and J usage is TRBJ2-3, with D tentatively TRBD1 (6 bases). Germline CDR1 is KGHDR and CDR2 is SFDVKD. V lost 3 bases, J lost 2 bases, and 20 bases lay in between. The CDR3 has 18 amino acids. The CDR3 loop reads CATSDQTLDRPYTDTQYF. The DNA of the CDR3 is TGTGCCACCAGTGATCAAACCCTTGACAGGCCCTACACAGATACGCAGTATTTT.

The chain has TRBV24-1 and TRBJ1-2, with D perhaps TRBD1 (5 bases). CDR3 length: 11 amino acids. Trimming removed 3 bases at V and 8 bases at J, with 6 bases between. Germline V gene lookup returns CDR1 KGHDR and CDR2 SFDVKD. CDR3 nucleotide sequence: TGTGCCACCAGTGATGCAGGGGGCTACACCTTC. Translating it yields CATSDAGGYTF.

V is TRBV24-1 and J is TRBJ2-1, with TRBD2 matching over 9 bases. The CDR3 contains 16 residues. The germline V gene encodes CDR1 KGHDR and CDR2 SFDVKD. V was clipped by 0 bases and J by 3 bases; unmatched bases: 2. The CDR3 DNA reads as TGTGCCACCAGTGATTTGACTAGCGGGTTCTACAATGAGCAGTTCTTC. Protein product: CATSDLTSGFYNEQFF.

This chain uses TRBV18 with TRBJ1-5; D perhaps matches TRBD1 (5 bases). Between the trimmed V and J ends, which lost 6 bases and 4 bases, there was a span of 13 bases. The CDR3 covers 14 residues. CDR1 is KGHSH, CDR2 LQKENI, per germline. CDR3 loop: CASSSQGTNQPQHF. The CDR3 DNA reads TGTGCCAGCTCTAGTCAGGGTACAAATCAGCCCCAGCATTTT.

The chain joins TRBV6-5 to TRBJ2-1; D is possibly TRBD1 (5 bases). This CDR3 has 13 residues. Per the germline V gene, CDR1 is MNHEY and CDR2 is SVGAGI. V lost 5 bases and J 5 bases, leaving 10 bases between the germline ends. This CDR3 reads CASSLRQHNEQFF. DNA for the CDR3: TGTGCCAGCAGTCTCAGACAGCACAATGAGCAGTTCTTC.

This clone showed up just once. The chain joins TRBV19 to TRBJ1-2; 9 nucleotides line up with TRBD1. The V segment lost 5 bases and the J segment 5 bases; nucleotides outside the gene matches: 6. CDR3 size: 14 residues. The germline V gene encodes CDR1 LNHDA and CDR2 SQIVND (reference sequence). The CDR3 DNA reads as TGTGCCAGTAGTGCGACCGGGACAGGGTATGGCTACACCTTC. As protein: CASSATGTGYGYTF.

The gene calls are TRBV9 and TRBJ2-2; 11 positions agree with TRBD2. The junction had 1 base not matched to a gene; V was cut back by 5 bases and J by 1 base. This CDR3 contains 15 residues. Germline V gene data show CDR1 as SGDLS and CDR2 as YYNGEE. The CDR3 nucleotides are TGTGCCAGCAGGGGGACTAGCGGGAACACCGGGGAGCTGTTTTTT. It translates to CASRGTSGNTGELFF.

The chain has TRBV9 and TRBJ1-3, with a tentative D call TRBD1 (5 bases). The germline V gene has CDR1 SGDLS and CDR2 YYNGEE. V was pared by 3 bases and J by 4 bases, with 17 bases between. CDR3 length equals 16 residues. Here the CDR3 reads CASSGSPVGPGNTIYF. The CDR3 DNA follows: TGTGCCAGCAGCGGTAGCCCCGTGGGGCCGGGAAACACCATATATTTT.

J is TRBJ1-4 and V is TRBV14; 10 bases are a match to TRBD1. CDR3 length: 15 amino acids. The V segment lost 2 bases and the J segment 7 bases; nucleotides outside the gene matches: 4. Germline V lookup: CDR1 SGHDN, CDR2 FVKESK. CDR3 DNA: TGTGCCAGCAGCCAACCGGGACAGGGGAGTGAAAAACTGTTTTTT. Its translation: CASSQPGQGSEKLFF.

This chain connects TRBV20-1 to TRBJ1-6; unclear D gene. The length of the CDR3 is 14 residues. Germline V gives CDR1 DFQATT, CDR2 SNEGSKA (reference sequence). Trimming cost V 3 bases and J 7 bases, with 13 bases left between them. The CDR3 spells CSASLAGGNSPLHF. Here the CDR3 DNA reads TGCAGTGCTAGTTTGGCAGGTGGAAATTCACCCCTCCACTTT.

V gene TRBV19 combines with J gene TRBJ1-2, with TRBD1 as a possible D gene (5 bases). The CDR3 runs 17 residues. Per germline, CDR1 LNHDA and CDR2 SQIVND (reference sequence). Deletions cut 7 bases from V and 1 base from J, with 22 bases between. CDR3 bases: TGTGCCAGTACCCCGGTTGCTACGGGGGGAAATAACTATGGCTACACCTTC. Protein sequence: CASTPVATGGNNYGYTF.

The chain has TRBV19 and TRBJ1-3; TRBD1 matches at 8 bases. The CDR3 runs to 17 residues. Germline assignment: CDR1 LNHDA and CDR2 SQIVND (reference sequence). V was pared by 6 bases and J by 0 bases, with 10 bases of the junction left unmatched. CDR3 DNA sequence: TGTGCCAGTAGGACAGGGGCCCAGTCCTACTCTGGAAACACCATATATTTT. Protein sequence: CASRTGAQSYSGNTIYF.

The chain links TRBV27 to TRBJ1-3; D unresolved. The germline V and J ends were trimmed by 6 bases and 0 bases, with 12 bases remaining between them. This CDR3 is built from 15 residues. Germline V gene lookup returns CDR1 MNHEY and CDR2 SMNVEV (reference sequence). CDR3 nucleotide sequence: TGTGCCAGCAGACCTGCGACTGCCTCTGGAAACACCATATATTTT. Translating it yields CASRPATASGNTIYF.